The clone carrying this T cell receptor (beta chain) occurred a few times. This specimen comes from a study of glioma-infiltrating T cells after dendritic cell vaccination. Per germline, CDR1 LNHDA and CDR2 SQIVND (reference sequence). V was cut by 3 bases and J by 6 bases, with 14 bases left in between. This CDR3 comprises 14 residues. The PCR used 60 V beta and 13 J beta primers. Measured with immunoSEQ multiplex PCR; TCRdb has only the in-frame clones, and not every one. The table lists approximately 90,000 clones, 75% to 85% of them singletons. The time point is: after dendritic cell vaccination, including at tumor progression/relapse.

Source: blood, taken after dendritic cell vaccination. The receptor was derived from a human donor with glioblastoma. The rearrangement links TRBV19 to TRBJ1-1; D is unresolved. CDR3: CASSMWHTTAEAFF. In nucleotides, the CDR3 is TGTGCCAGTAGTATGTGGCACACAACAGCTGAAGCTTTCTTT.